The 18 T cell receptor beta chains below come from one sample, sequenced in a study of blood T cell repertoires in COVID-19. Method: immunoSEQ multiplex PCR; TCRdb's copy keeps in-frame clones and lacks some. The sample records some 130,000 clones, around 83% being singletons. Input material: peripheral blood. Receptors were obtained from a woman aged 45-59 years with acute or convalescent COVID-19.

V gene TRBV5-4 combines with J gene TRBJ1-2; D uncertain. This CDR3 region has 15 residues. The germline CDR1 and CDR2 sequences are SGHNT and YYREEE (reference sequence). Trimming removed 4 bases from V and 2 bases from J, with 15 bases in between. CDR3 sequence (DNA): TGTGCCAGCAGCCCCGGCTCGGGTTGGAACTATGGCTACACCTTC. Translation gives CASSPGSGWNYGYTF.

This chain connects TRBV6-5 to TRBJ1-1; tentative D call: TRBD1 (5 bases). The germline V gene encodes CDR1 MNHEY and CDR2 SVGAGI. CDR3 length: 13 amino acids. V shed 6 bases and J shed 2 bases, with 10 bases lying between them. As DNA, the CDR3 is TGTGCCAGCAGACGGGACTTTAACACTGAAGCTTTCTTT. Translating gives CASRRDFNTEAFF.

V usage is TRBV30 and J usage is TRBJ2-7; 8 nucleotides line up with TRBD1. The CDR3 has 13 residues. Unmatched junction bases numbered 8, after V lost 6 bases and J lost 4 bases. Germline V gives CDR1 GTSNPN, CDR2 SVGIG (reference sequence). The CDR3 nucleotides read TGTGCCTGCTCAGGGGGCACGGTATACGAGCAGTACTTC. This gives the protein CACSGGTVYEQYF.

The chain combines TRBV5-4 with TRBJ1-6; D call uncertain. Trimming removed 3 bases from V and 7 bases from J, with 20 bases in between. The CDR3 is made up of 17 amino acids. The V gene's germline CDR1 is SGHNT and CDR2 YYREEE (reference sequence). DNA for the CDR3: TGTGCCAGCAGCTCGCGACGCTCGGCGGCTGGAAATTCACCCCTCCACTTT. Amino acid sequence: CASSSRRSAAGNSPLHF.

This rearrangement joins TRBV6-1 to TRBJ1-1, with D perhaps TRBD1 (6 bases). Germline V gives CDR1 MNHNS, CDR2 SASEGT. The CDR3 is made up of 13 amino acids. V was shortened by 2 bases and J by 5 bases, with 9 bases between the two germline ends. The CDR3 bases are TGTGCCAGCAGTGAAAACAGGGCGACTGAAGCTTTCTTT. The encoded protein is CASSENRATEAFF.

The chain is built from TRBV6-5 and TRBJ1-2; D may be TRBD1 (5 bases). The ends were cut back, 8 bases at V and 7 bases at J, with 14 bases in the middle. CDR3 length: 12 amino acids. CDR1 is MNHEY and CDR2 is SVGAGI in the germline V gene. The CDR3 DNA sequence: TGTGCCAGCCAGCGACAGTCTGCTGGCTACACCTTC. Translating it yields CASQRQSAGYTF.

The V gene is TRBV14, the J gene TRBJ2-7; D is unresolved. From germline, CDR1 is SGHDN and CDR2 FVKESK. Trimming stripped 0 bases from V and 1 base from J, with 7 bases between. The CDR3 is 14 residues long. The CDR3 is CASSQEAGSYEQYF. The CDR3 DNA reads as TGTGCCAGCAGCCAAGAGGCAGGTTCCTACGAGCAGTACTTC.

This clone has only one observation. The J gene is TRBJ2-7, the V gene TRBV10-2; 9 nucleotides align to TRBD1. This CDR3 contains 13 residues. The junction had 3 bases not matched to a gene; V was cut back by 6 bases and J by 3 bases. Germline V gene lookup returns CDR1 WSHSY and CDR2 SAAADI. CDR3 DNA sequence: TGCGCCAGCAGGCCGGGACAGGGCTACGAGCAGTACTTC. Protein product: CASRPGQGYEQYF.

V is TRBV3-1 (or the pseudogene TRBV3-2) and J is TRBJ2-2, with TRBD2 matching over 11 bases. CDR1 is LGHDT, CDR2 YNNKEL, per germline (reference sequence). V lost 2 bases and J lost 2; bases outside the gene matches: 7. This CDR3 spans 18 amino acids. CDR3 coding DNA: TGTGCCAGCAGCCAATCCGGGACTAGCGGAACCAACACCGGGGAGCTGTTTTTT. It translates to CASSQSGTSGTNTGELFF.

Comment on this clone: Other DNA sequences of this sample code for an identical CDR3. The gene calls are TRBV19 and TRBJ1-5; 7 bases agree with TRBD1. V shed 7 bases, J shed 0 bases, and the junction held 9 bases outside the gene matches. Germline CDR1 and CDR2: LNHDA and SQIVND (reference sequence). This CDR3 spans 16 amino acids. CDR3 residues: CASTRGQGDSNQPQHF. In DNA, the CDR3 is TGTGCCAGTACGCGGGGTCAGGGGGATAGCAATCAGCCCCAGCATTTT.

This clone occurred once. V is TRBV25-1 and J is TRBJ1-2; D uncertain. Trimming shortened V by 6 bases and J by 8 bases, and 13 bases separated the two germline ends. The germline CDR1 and CDR2 sequences are MGHDK and SYGVNS. CDR3 size: 12 residues. In nucleotides, the CDR3 is TGTGCCAGCAGCGCGGGAGACGGAGGCTACACCTTC. Encoded protein: CASSAGDGGYTF.

The rearrangement joins TRBV6-5 to TRBJ1-1, with D unresolved. The CDR3 loop spans 14 amino acids. Germline CDR1 MNHEY, CDR2 SVGAGI. Trimming cost V 4 bases and J 1 base, with 10 bases left between them. The CDR3: CASSSTVQNTEAFF. The DNA of the CDR3 is TGTGCCAGCAGTTCCACGGTCCAGAACACTGAAGCTTTCTTT.

The chain has TRBV6-5 and TRBJ1-1; TRBD1 agrees at 7 bases. The CDR3 has 15 amino acids. The germline gives CDR1 MNHEY, CDR2 SVGAGI. V shed 6 bases, J shed 5 bases, and the junction held 12 bases outside the gene matches. CDR3 DNA sequence: TGTGCCAGCAGAAGGACAGGCTGGGTTGAGACTGAAGCTTTCTTT. Translating gives CASRRTGWVETEAFF.

V gene TRBV20-1 combines with J gene TRBJ1-1; D not resolved. This CDR3 has 11 amino acids. From germline, CDR1 is DFQATT and CDR2 SNEGSKA (reference sequence). Trimming pared 7 bases from V and 4 bases from J, leaving 10 bases between. CDR3 amino acids: CSVRVGTEAFF. DNA of the CDR3: TGCAGTGTTCGGGTAGGCACTGAAGCTTTCTTT.

The chain links TRBV30 to TRBJ2-2, with TRBD2 as a possible D gene (6 bases). From germline, CDR1 is GTSNPN and CDR2 SVGIG (reference sequence). V was trimmed by 0 bases and J by 2 bases, leaving 16 bases between them. The CDR3 has 17 residues. The CDR3: CAWSVQAGGVNTGELFF. The CDR3 DNA is TGTGCCTGGAGTGTACAGGCGGGCGGGGTAAACACCGGGGAGCTGTTTTTT.

The chain links TRBV11-2 to TRBJ1-1; D gene ambiguous. The germline gives CDR1 SGHAT, CDR2 FQNNGV. This CDR3 comprises 14 residues. V lost 5 bases, J lost 8 bases, and 18 bases lay in between. In nucleotides, the CDR3 is TGTGCCAGCAGCCGACACACCGGCCAACTCGAAGCTTTCTTT. Residues: CASSRHTGQLEAFF.

The chain recombines TRBV7-8 with TRBJ1-6; tentatively, D is TRBD1 (5 bases). In germline, CDR1 is SGHVS, CDR2 FQNEAQ. The CDR3 covers 16 residues. V was clipped by 0 bases and J by 11 bases, with 17 bases between them. In DNA, the CDR3 is TGTGCCAGCAGCTTAGCTTCCGGGACTTCACAAACACCCCTCCACTTT. Translated: CASSLASGTSQTPLHF.

This clone has a handful of counts. This sequence may be a read error, since a much larger clone differs from it by one base. This chain connects TRBV11-3 to TRBJ1-1; TRBD1 matches 10 bases. The CDR3 contains 13 residues. CDR1 and CDR2 (germline): SGHNT, YENEEA. The trim removed 5 bases at V and 4 bases at J, leaving 1 base unmatched. CDR3 coding DNA: TGTGCCAGCAGCCGGACAGGGGGCACTGAAGCTTTCTTT. Translation: CASSRTGGTEAFF.